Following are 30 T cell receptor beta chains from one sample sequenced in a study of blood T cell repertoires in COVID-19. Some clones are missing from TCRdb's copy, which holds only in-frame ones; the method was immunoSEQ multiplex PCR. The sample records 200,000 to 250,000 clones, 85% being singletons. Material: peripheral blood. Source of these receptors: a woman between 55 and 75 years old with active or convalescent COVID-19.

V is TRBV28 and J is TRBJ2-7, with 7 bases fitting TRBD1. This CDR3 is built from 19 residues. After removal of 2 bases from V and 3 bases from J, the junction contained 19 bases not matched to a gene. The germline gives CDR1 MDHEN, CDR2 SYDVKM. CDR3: CASSLGFRDSRKPLYEQYV. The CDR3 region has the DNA TGTGCCAGCAGTTTAGGGTTCCGGGACAGCCGGAAACCCCTCTACGAGCAGTACGTC.

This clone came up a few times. CDR3 bases: TGTGCCAGCGGAGAGCGCACTGAAGCTTTCTTT. It is translated as CASGERTEAFF. The genes are TRBV2 and TRBJ1-1, with D hard to call. V was shortened by 8 bases and J by 4 bases, with 8 bases between the two germline ends. Germline CDR1 SNHLY, CDR2 FYNNEI. The CDR3 runs to 11 residues.

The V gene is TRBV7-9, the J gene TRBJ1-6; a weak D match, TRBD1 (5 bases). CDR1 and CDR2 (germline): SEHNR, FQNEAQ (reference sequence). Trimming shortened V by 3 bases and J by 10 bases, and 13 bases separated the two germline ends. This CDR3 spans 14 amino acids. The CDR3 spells CASSLPGSGSPLHF. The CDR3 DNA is TGTGCCAGCAGCTTGCCAGGGTCAGGATCACCCCTCCACTTT.

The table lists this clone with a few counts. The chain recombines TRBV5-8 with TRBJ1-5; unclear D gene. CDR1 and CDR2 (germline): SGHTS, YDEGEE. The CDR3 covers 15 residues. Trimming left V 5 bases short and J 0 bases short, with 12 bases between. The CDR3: CASSDRVNSNQPQHF. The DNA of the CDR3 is TGTGCCAGCAGTGATAGAGTGAATAGCAATCAGCCCCAGCATTTT.

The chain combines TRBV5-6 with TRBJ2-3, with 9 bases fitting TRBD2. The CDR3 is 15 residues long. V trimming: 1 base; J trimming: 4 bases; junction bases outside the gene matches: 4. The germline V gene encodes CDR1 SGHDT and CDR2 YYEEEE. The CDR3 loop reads CASSLLAGLSDTQYF. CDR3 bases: TGTGCCAGCAGCTTGCTAGCGGGGTTGTCAGATACGCAGTATTTT.

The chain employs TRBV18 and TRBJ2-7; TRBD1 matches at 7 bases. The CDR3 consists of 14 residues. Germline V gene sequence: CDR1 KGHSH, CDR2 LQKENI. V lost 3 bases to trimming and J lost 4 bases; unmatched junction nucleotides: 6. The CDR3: CASSPRQGEYEQYV. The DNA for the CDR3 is TGTGCCAGCTCACCGCGACAGGGAGAGTACGAGCAGTACGTC.

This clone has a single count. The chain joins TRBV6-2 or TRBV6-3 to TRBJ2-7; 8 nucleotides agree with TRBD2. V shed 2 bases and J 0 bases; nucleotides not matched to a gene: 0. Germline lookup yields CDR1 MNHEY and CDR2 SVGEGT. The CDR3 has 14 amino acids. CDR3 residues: CASSYGTSSYEQYV. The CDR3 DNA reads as TGTGCCAGCAGTTACGGGACTAGCTCCTACGAGCAGTACGTC.

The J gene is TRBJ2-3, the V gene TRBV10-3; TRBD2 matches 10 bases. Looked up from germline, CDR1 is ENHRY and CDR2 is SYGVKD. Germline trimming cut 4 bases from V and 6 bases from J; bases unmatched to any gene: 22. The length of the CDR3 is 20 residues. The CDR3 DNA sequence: TGTGCCATCAGTGGTAGTAGGAGGCTAGCGGGAGCTACTTCCGTGGATACGCAGTATTTT. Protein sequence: CAISGSRRLAGATSVDTQYF.

The CDR3 loop reads CASSIGGSYNEQFF. The CDR3 DNA sequence: TGTGCCAGTAGTATCGGCGGGAGTTACAATGAGCAGTTCTTC. The rearrangement joins TRBV19 to TRBJ2-1, with 7 bases aligning to TRBD2. This CDR3 is built from 14 residues. V was pared by 3 bases and J by 4 bases, with 3 bases of the junction left unmatched. Germline V lookup: CDR1 LNHDA, CDR2 SQIVND (reference sequence).

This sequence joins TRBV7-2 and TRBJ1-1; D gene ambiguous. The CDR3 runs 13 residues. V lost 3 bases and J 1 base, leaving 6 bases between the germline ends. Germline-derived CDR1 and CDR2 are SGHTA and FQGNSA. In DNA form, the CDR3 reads TGTGCCAGCAGCTTCGAGGAGAACACTGAAGCTTTCTTT. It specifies CASSFEENTEAFF.

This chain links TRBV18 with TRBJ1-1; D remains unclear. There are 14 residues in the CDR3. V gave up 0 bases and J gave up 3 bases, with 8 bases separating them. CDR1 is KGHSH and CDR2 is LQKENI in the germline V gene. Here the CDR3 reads CASSPPGSYTEAFF. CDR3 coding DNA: TGTGCCAGCTCACCACCAGGGAGTTACACTGAAGCTTTCTTT.

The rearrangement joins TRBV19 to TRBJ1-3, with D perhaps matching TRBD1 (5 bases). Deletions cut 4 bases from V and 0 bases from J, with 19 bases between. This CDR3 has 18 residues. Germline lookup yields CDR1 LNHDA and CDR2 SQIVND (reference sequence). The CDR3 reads CASSTRPGHLSSGNTIYF. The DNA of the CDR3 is TGTGCCAGTAGTACCCGACCAGGACACTTGAGCTCTGGAAACACCATATATTTT.

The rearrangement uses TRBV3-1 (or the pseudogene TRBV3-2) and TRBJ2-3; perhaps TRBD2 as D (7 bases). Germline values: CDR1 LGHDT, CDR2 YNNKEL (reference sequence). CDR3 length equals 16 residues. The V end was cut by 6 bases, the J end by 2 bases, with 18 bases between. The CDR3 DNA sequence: TGTGCCAGCAGTCCCGTAAGGGGGGGAGACACAGATACGCAGTATTTT. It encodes CASSPVRGGDTDTQYF.

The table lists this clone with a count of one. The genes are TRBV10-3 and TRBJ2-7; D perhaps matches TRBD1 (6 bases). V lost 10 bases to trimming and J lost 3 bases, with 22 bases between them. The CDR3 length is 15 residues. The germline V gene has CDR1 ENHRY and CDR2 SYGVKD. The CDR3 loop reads CATSDTQGRFYEQYV. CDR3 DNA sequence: TGTGCCACGAGTGACACACAGGGACGATTCTACGAGCAGTACGTC.

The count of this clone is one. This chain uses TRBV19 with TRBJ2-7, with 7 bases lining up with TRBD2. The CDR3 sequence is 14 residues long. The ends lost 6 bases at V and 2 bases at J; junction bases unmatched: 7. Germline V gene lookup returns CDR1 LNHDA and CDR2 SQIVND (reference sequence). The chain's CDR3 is CASSTLGRAYEQYF. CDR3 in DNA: TGTGCCAGTAGCACACTAGGGAGGGCCTACGAGCAGTACTTC.

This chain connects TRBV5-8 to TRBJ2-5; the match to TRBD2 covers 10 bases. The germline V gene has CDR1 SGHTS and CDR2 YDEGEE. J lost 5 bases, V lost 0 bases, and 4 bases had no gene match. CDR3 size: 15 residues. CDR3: CASSLASGSGETQYF. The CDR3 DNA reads TGTGCCAGCAGCTTGGCTAGCGGGAGTGGTGAGACCCAGTACTTC.

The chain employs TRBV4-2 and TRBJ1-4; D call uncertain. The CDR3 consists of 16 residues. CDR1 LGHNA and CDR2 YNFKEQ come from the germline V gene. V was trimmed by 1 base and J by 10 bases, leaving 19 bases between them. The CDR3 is CASSQGHMEATGKLFF. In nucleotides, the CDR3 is TGTGCCAGCAGCCAAGGGCATATGGAGGCAACCGGAAAACTGTTTTTT.

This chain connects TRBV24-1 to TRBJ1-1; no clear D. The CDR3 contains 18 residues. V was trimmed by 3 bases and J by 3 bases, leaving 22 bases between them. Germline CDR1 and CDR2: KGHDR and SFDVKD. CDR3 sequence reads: CATSDRRRKVVVYTEAFF. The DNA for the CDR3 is TGTGCCACCAGTGATAGACGGCGGAAGGTGGTTGTCTACACTGAAGCTTTCTTT.

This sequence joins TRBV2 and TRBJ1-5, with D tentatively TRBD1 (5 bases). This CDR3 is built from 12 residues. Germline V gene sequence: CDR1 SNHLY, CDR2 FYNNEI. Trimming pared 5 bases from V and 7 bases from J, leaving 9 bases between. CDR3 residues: CASSHYRQPQHF. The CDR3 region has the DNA TGTGCCAGCAGTCACTACAGGCAGCCCCAGCATTTT.

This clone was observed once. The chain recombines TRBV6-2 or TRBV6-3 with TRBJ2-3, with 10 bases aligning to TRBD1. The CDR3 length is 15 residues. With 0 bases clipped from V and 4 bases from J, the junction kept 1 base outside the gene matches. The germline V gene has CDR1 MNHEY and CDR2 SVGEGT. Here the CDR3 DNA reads TGTGCCAGCAGTTACTCGGGACAGGGGCCAGATACGCAGTATTTT. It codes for CASSYSGQGPDTQYF.

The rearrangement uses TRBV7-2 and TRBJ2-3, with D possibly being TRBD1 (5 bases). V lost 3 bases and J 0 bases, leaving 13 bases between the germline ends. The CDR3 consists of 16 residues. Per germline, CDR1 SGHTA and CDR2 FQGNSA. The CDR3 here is CASSLGRPSSTDTQYF. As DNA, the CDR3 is TGTGCCAGCAGCTTGGGGCGCCCATCCAGCACAGATACGCAGTATTTT.

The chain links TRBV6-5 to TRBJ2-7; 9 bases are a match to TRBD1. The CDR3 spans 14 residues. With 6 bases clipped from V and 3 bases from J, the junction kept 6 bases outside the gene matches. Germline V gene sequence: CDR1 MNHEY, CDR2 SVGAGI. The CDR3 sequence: CASRRTGEIYEQYF. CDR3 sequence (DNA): TGTGCCAGCAGAAGGACAGGGGAGATCTACGAGCAGTACTTC.

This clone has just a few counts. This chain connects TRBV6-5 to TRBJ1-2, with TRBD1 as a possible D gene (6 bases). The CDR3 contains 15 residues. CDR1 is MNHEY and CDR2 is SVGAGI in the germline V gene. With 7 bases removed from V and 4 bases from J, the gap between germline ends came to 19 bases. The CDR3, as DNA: TGTGCCAGCAAAAAACAGGGCCCCTCGGGCTATGGCTACACCTTC. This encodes CASKKQGPSGYGYTF.

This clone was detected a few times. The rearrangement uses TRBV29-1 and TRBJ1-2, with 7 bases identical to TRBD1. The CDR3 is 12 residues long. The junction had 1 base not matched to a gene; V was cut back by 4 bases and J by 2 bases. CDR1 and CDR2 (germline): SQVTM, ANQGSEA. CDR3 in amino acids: CSVAGQNYGYTF. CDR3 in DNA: TGCAGCGTTGCGGGACAGAACTATGGCTACACCTTC.

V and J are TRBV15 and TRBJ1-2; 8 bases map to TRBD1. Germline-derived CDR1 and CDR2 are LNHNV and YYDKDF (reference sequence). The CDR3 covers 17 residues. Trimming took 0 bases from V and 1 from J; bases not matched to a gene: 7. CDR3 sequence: CATSRDLLGQGNYGYTF. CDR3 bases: TGTGCCACCAGCAGAGATCTCCTTGGACAGGGTAACTATGGCTACACCTTC.

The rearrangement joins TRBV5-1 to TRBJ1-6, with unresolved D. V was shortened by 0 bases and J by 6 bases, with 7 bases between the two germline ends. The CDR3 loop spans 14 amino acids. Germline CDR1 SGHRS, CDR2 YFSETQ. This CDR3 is CASSLAGVNSPLHF. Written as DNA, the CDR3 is TGCGCCAGCAGCTTGGCCGGGGTTAATTCACCCCTCCACTTT.

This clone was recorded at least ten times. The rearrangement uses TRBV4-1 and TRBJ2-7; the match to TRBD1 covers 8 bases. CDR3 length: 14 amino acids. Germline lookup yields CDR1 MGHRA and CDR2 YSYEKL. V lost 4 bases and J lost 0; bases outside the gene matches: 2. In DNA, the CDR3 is TGCGCCAGCAGCCGCGGACAGGGCTCCTACGAGCAGTACTTC. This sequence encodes CASSRGQGSYEQYF.

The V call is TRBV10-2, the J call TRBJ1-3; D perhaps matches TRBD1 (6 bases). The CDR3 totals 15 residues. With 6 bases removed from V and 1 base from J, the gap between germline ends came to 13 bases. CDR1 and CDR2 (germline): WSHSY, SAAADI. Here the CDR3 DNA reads TGCGCCAGCAGGGACAGCCCATTATCTGGAAACACCATATATTTT. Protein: CASRDSPLSGNTIYF.

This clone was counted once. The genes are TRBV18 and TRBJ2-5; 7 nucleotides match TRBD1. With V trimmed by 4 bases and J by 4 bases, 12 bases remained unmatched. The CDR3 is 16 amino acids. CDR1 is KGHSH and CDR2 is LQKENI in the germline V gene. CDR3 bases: TGTGCCAGCTCACTTTCGAGGGGACAGAGAGGAGAGACCCAGTACTTC. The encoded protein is CASSLSRGQRGETQYF.

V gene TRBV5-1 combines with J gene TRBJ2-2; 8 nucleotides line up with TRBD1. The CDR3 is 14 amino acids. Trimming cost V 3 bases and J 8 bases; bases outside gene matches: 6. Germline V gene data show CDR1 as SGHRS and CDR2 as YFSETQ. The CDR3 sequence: CASSSDRASGELFF. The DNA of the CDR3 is TGCGCCAGCAGCTCGGACAGGGCGTCTGGGGAGCTGTTTTTT. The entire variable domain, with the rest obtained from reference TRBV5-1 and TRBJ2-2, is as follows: KAGVTQTPRYLIKTRGQQVTLSCSPISGHRSVSWYQQTPGQGLQFLFEYFSETQRNKGNFPGRFSGRQFSNSRSEMNVSTLELGDSALYLCASSSDRASGELFFGEGSRLTVL.